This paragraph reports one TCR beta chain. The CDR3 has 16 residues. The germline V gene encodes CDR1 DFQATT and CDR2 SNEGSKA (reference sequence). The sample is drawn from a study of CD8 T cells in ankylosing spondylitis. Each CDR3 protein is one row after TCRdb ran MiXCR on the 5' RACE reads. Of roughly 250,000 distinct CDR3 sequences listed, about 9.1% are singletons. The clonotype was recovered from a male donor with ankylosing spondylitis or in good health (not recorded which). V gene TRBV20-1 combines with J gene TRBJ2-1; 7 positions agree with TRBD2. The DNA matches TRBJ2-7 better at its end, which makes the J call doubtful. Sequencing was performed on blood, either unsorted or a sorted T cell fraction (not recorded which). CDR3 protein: CSARQMGGSGRSEQYF. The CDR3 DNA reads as TGCAGTGCTAGACAGATGGGGGGGTCAGGGCGGAGTGAGCAGTACTTC.